The 18 T cell receptor beta chains presented below share a single source sample, sequenced in a study of T cells after yellow fever vaccination. Via MiXCR, TCRdb re-called the 5' RACE reads, giving one row per CDR3 protein. The sample holds almost 600,000 distinct CDR3 sequences, approximately 13% seen once. The starting material was PBMCs, obtained on the day of the yellow fever booster vaccination. The receptor set was obtained from a man aged 25-40 years who received the YFV17D yellow fever vaccine.

This clonotype occurred a few times. The rearrangement joins TRBV6-1 to TRBJ1-6; D gene unclear. V lost 6 bases and J 4 bases, leaving 10 bases between the germline ends. From germline, CDR1 is MNHNS and CDR2 SASEGT. The CDR3 runs 14 residues. In DNA, the CDR3 is TGTGCCAGCAGGGATCCCGGGTATAATTCACCCCTCCACTTT. Translated: CASRDPGYNSPLHF.

The chain recombines TRBV20-1 with TRBJ2-1; 11 bases line up with TRBD1. V trimming: 7 bases; J trimming: 6 bases; junction bases outside the gene matches: 5. The CDR3 is 13 residues long. Germline-derived CDR1 and CDR2 are DFQATT and SNEGSKA (reference sequence). In DNA, the CDR3 is TGCAGTGAACAGGGACAGGGGGGCAATGAGCAGTTCTTC. It yields the protein CSEQGQGGNEQFF.

This chain links TRBV12-3 or TRBV12-4 with TRBJ2-7, with TRBD2 matching over 8 bases. J was trimmed by 6 bases and V by 3 bases; bases with no gene match: 7. The CDR3 is made up of 14 amino acids. The CDR3 bases are TGTGCCAGCAGTTTTGGCGGCGGGAGGAGCGAGCAGTACTTC. This translates into CASSFGGGRSEQYF.

Many counts were recorded for this clonotype. The chain carries TRBV11-1 and TRBJ2-1; TRBD2 aligns across 16 bases. The V and J ends lost 5 bases and 8 bases, in that order; junction bases with no gene match: 15. This CDR3 has 19 residues. CDR1 SGHAT and CDR2 FQDESV come from the germline V gene (reference sequence). The DNA of the CDR3 is TGTGCCAGCAGCCCCCATGCGGGACTAGCGGGAGGGCCGAGGGATGAGCAGTTCTTC. The encoded protein is CASSPHAGLAGGPRDEQFF.

There are many counts of this clonotype. The chain employs TRBV7-6 and TRBJ2-1; D might be TRBD1 or TRBD2, each matching 7 bases. The CDR3 is 14 residues long. V lost 5 bases, J lost 10 bases, and 18 bases lay in between. Germline V gene lookup returns CDR1 SGHVS and CDR2 FNYEAQ. The CDR3 sequence: CASSPSGGDGEQFF. The CDR3, as DNA: TGTGCCAGCAGCCCCTCAGGGGGGGACGGGGAGCAGTTCTTC.

The V gene is TRBV4-3, the J gene TRBJ2-1; D gene ambiguous. Germline loops: CDR1 LGHNA, CDR2 YSLEER. V lost 0 bases and J lost 0, with 9 bases in between. CDR3 length: 16 amino acids. CDR3 coding DNA: TGCGCCAGCAGCCAAGAACCGGTGAGCTCCTACAATGAGCAGTTCTTC. This gives the protein CASSQEPVSSYNEQFF.

This clonotype was counted only a few times. The chain carries TRBV27 and TRBJ1-1; 8 nucleotides line up with TRBD1. Looked up from germline, CDR1 is MNHEY and CDR2 is SMNVEV (reference sequence). V was pared by 4 bases and J by 4 bases, with 11 bases of the junction left unmatched. The CDR3 extends over 16 amino acids. For the CDR3, the DNA is TGTGCCAGCAGTTCAACAAGCAGGGGGCATCGCACTGAAGCTTTCTTT. Its translation: CASSSTSRGHRTEAFF.

The table lists this clonotype with many counts. V and J are TRBV3-1 and TRBJ2-1; no definite D call. This CDR3 comprises 12 residues. The V end was cut by 5 bases, the J end by 6 bases, with 8 bases between. Germline CDR1 LGHDT, CDR2 YNNKEL (reference sequence). This CDR3 is CASSSSANEQFF. In DNA form, the CDR3 reads TGTGCCAGCAGCTCCTCGGCCAATGAGCAGTTCTTC.

The V and J genes are TRBV25-1 and TRBJ2-7, with a tentative D call TRBD2 (5 bases). Germline-derived CDR1 and CDR2 are MGHDK and SYGVNS. This CDR3 has 13 amino acids. The V gene lost 2 bases and the J gene lost 2 bases, with 7 bases spanning the gap. CDR3 coding DNA: TGTGCCAGCAGTGAACTGGGAGCCTACGAGCAGTACTTC. Its translation is CASSELGAYEQYF.

This clonotype was found many times. The chain recombines TRBV5-1 with TRBJ2-5; D may match TRBD1 or TRBD2 (5 bases each). CDR3 length: 16 residues. Germline CDR1 SGHRS, CDR2 YFSETQ. V lost 1 base, J lost 1 base, and 14 bases lay in between. CDR3 region: CASSLRGDAAQETQYF. The CDR3 nucleotides read TGCGCCAGCAGCTTGAGAGGGGACGCAGCCCAAGAGACCCAGTACTTC.

The rearrangement links TRBV7-2 to TRBJ2-7; D unresolved. CDR1 is SGHTA and CDR2 is FQGNSA in the germline V gene. There are 15 residues in the CDR3. V lost 1 base, J lost 0 bases, and 10 bases lay in between. The chain's CDR3 is CASSLGGWASYEQYF. For the CDR3, the DNA is TGTGCCAGCAGCTTAGGTGGCTGGGCCTCCTACGAGCAGTACTTC.

This clonotype was seen at least ten times. This chain uses TRBV4-3 with TRBJ2-2, with TRBD1 identical over 7 bases. CDR3 size: 13 residues. The V and J ends lost 5 bases and 7 bases, in that order; junction bases with no gene match: 4. Germline V gives CDR1 LGHNA, CDR2 YSLEER. The CDR3 DNA reads as TGCGCCAGCAGCAGGGGGCCCGGCGGGGAGCTGTTTTTT. Translation gives CASSRGPGGELFF.

The V gene is TRBV20-1, the J gene TRBJ1-5, with D unclear. V lost 0 bases and J lost 0, with 3 bases in between. Germline CDR1 and CDR2: DFQATT and SNEGSKA (reference sequence). There are 13 residues in the CDR3. CDR3 in DNA: TGCAGTGCTAGAGAAGATAGCAATCAGCCCCAGCATTTT. Its translation is CSAREDSNQPQHF.

This clonotype was counted a few times. The chain carries TRBV19 and TRBJ2-3, with 9 positions matching TRBD2. V lost 1 base, J lost 2 bases, and 7 bases stayed unmatched. The V gene's germline CDR1 is LNHDA and CDR2 SQIVND (reference sequence). This CDR3 has 17 amino acids. CDR3 amino acids: CASSIALAGSVTDTQYF. The CDR3 DNA reads TGTGCCAGTAGTATAGCGCTAGCGGGATCCGTCACAGATACGCAGTATTTT.

This clonotype has just a few counts. The genes are TRBV6-1 and TRBJ2-1, with TRBD2 matching over 7 bases. V gave up 6 bases and J gave up 2 bases; unmatched junction bases: 7. The CDR3 extends over 15 amino acids. Per the germline V gene, CDR1 is MNHNS and CDR2 is SASEGT. The CDR3 coding sequence is TGTGCCAGCAGACGAGCTAGCGGACCCTACAATGAGCAGTTCTTC. The encoded protein is CASRRASGPYNEQFF.

This clonotype was seen repeatedly, ten times or more. This chain connects TRBV6-2 or TRBV6-3 to TRBJ2-7; D call uncertain. The CDR3 is 15 residues long. The V gene lost 6 bases and the J gene lost 10 bases, with 25 bases spanning the gap. From germline, CDR1 is MNHEY and CDR2 SVGEGT. Written as DNA, the CDR3 is TGTGCCAGCAGCATGGGCTCCGCAACCACCGCGGTTCAGTACTTC. Translated, it gives CASSMGSATTAVQYF.

The chain carries TRBV4-3 and TRBJ2-5, with D perhaps TRBD2 (6 bases). CDR3 size: 15 residues. Trimming cost V 1 base and J 4 bases, with 13 bases left between them. Germline CDR1 and CDR2: LGHNA and YSLEER. CDR3 amino acids: CASSQGGARAETQYF. CDR3 sequence (DNA): TGCGCCAGCAGCCAAGGCGGGGCCAGGGCAGAGACCCAGTACTTC.

This clonotype was seen a handful of times. The chain uses TRBV20-1 and TRBJ2-2; D perhaps matches TRBD1 (6 bases). Germline V lookup: CDR1 DFQATT, CDR2 SNEGSKA (reference sequence). The V end was cut by 7 bases, the J end by 1 base, with 13 bases between. The CDR3 sequence is 14 residues long. The DNA for the CDR3 is TGCAGTGTGCCGAGGGGACAGAACACCGGGGAGCTGTTTTTT. Amino acids: CSVPRGQNTGELFF.